Below are 21 T cell receptor beta chains sequenced from a single sample in a study of cytomegalovirus exposure and HLA in healthy donors. The table came from immunoSEQ multiplex PCR; TCRdb's copy has only in-frame clones and leaves some out. The sample yields 170,000 or so clones, less than 85% seen once. The sequenced sample was PBMCs. The receptors derive from a man between 18 and 29 years old in good health and CMV-seropositive.

The gene calls are TRBV27 and TRBJ2-3; 12 bases agree with TRBD2. Trimming removed 4 bases from V and 0 bases from J; junction bases left unmatched: 11. The CDR3 sequence is 19 residues long. Germline-derived CDR1 and CDR2 are MNHEY and SMNVEV (reference sequence). The DNA for the CDR3 is TGTGCCAGCAGTTCCGGACTAGCGGGACTAACCGATAGCACAGATACGCAGTATTTT. As protein: CASSSGLAGLTDSTDTQYF.

The chain joins TRBV5-1 to TRBJ2-3; D gene uncertain. The germline V gene encodes CDR1 SGHRS and CDR2 YFSETQ. The germline V and J ends were trimmed by 5 bases and 1 base, with 11 bases remaining between them. The CDR3 has 14 amino acids. The CDR3 DNA is TGCGCCAGCAGTGCCTCTGCGGGCACAGATACGCAGTATTTT. This codes for CASSASAGTDTQYF.

The chain has TRBV5-4 and TRBJ2-7, with a weak D call TRBD1 (5 bases). This CDR3 spans 15 amino acids. Germline assignment: CDR1 SGHNT and CDR2 YYREEE (reference sequence). Trimming took off 4 bases at V and 11 bases at J, with 25 bases between the two ends. CDR3 loop: CASSPSGRANLKEYF. In nucleotides, the CDR3 is TGTGCCAGCAGCCCTTCGGGCAGGGCAAATTTGAAGGAGTACTTC.

The chain employs TRBV9 and TRBJ2-1; 7 positions match TRBD2. V gave up 2 bases and J gave up 6 bases; unmatched junction bases: 5. Germline CDR1 reads SGDLS; CDR2 reads YYNGEE. The CDR3 length is 14 residues. CDR3 residues: CASSVGGRTNEQFF. The CDR3 bases are TGTGCCAGCAGCGTGGGCGGGAGAACCAATGAGCAGTTCTTC. Supplemented by reference TRBV9 and TRBJ2-1, the full variable domain reads DSGVTQTPKHLITATGQRVTLRCSPRSGDLSVYWYQQSLDQGLQFLIQYYNGEERAKGNILERFSAQQFPDLHSELNLSSLELGDSALYFCASSVGGRTNEQFFGPGTRLTVL.

The genes are TRBV28 and TRBJ1-2; TRBD1 agrees at 9 bases. Germline V lookup: CDR1 MDHEN, CDR2 SYDVKM. Trimming removed 4 bases from V and 5 bases from J; junction bases left unmatched: 8. This CDR3 spans 15 amino acids. Here the CDR3 DNA reads TGTGCCAGCAGTTCAAGGACAGGGGAAGTATATGGCTACACCTTC. Amino acid sequence: CASSSRTGEVYGYTF.

V is TRBV20-1 and J is TRBJ1-1; no clear D. The V gene lost 4 bases and the J gene lost 8 bases, with 8 bases spanning the gap. The CDR3 has 10 amino acids. Germline V gives CDR1 DFQATT, CDR2 SNEGSKA (reference sequence). For the CDR3, the DNA is TGCAGTGCTACGCAGAGGGAAGCTTTCTTT. It specifies CSATQREAFF.

In this sample, this clone turned up once. The genes are TRBV6-1 and TRBJ2-7; 7 bases are a match to TRBD2. V lost 2 bases to trimming and J lost 2 bases; unmatched junction nucleotides: 9. The CDR3 is 16 residues long. Germline V CDR1 and CDR2: MNHNS, SASEGT. The CDR3 spells CASSEWEGLIPYEQYF. The CDR3 DNA reads as TGTGCCAGCAGTGAATGGGAGGGTCTAATCCCCTACGAGCAGTACTTC.

This clone was counted between two and nine times. V gene TRBV5-4 combines with J gene TRBJ1-1, with D uncertain. The CDR3 is 13 residues long. CDR1 is SGHNT, CDR2 YYREEE, per germline (reference sequence). V was clipped by 3 bases and J by 1 base, with 7 bases between them. Here the CDR3 reads CASSSRENTEAFF. The CDR3 DNA reads TGTGCCAGCAGCTCGAGAGAGAACACTGAAGCTTTCTTT.

The chain is built from TRBV10-3 and TRBJ1-1; 9 bases map to TRBD1. V was clipped by 9 bases and J by 3 bases; unmatched bases: 5. Germline CDR1 ENHRY, CDR2 SYGVKD. The CDR3 totals 13 residues. This chain's CDR3 is CAIRQGGDTEAFF. CDR3 nucleotides: TGTGCCATAAGACAGGGGGGCGACACTGAAGCTTTCTTT.

The chain combines TRBV2 with TRBJ1-3; maybe TRBD1 (5 bases). V was pared by 7 bases and J by 2 bases, with 12 bases between. Germline lookup yields CDR1 SNHLY and CDR2 FYNNEI. This CDR3 is 14 amino acids long. This chain's CDR3 is CASMAGTTGNTIYF. The CDR3 coding sequence is TGTGCCAGCATGGCAGGGACTACTGGAAACACCATATATTTT.

The rearrangement links TRBV7-9 to TRBJ1-4, with TRBD1 as a possible D gene (5 bases). The germline gives CDR1 SEHNR, CDR2 FQNEAQ (reference sequence). The CDR3 is 13 residues long. Trimming removed 2 bases at V and 10 bases at J, with 11 bases between. CDR3 amino acids: CASSLSRVGKLFF. The CDR3, as DNA: TGTGCCAGCAGCTTAAGCAGGGTCGGAAAACTGTTTTTT.

The chain is built from TRBV7-3 and TRBJ1-5; tentative D call: TRBD1 (6 bases). The germline V gene has CDR1 SGHTA and CDR2 FQGTGA. Between the trimmed V and J ends, which lost 4 bases and 3 bases, there was a span of 25 bases. The CDR3 extends over 19 amino acids. The CDR3, as DNA: TGTGCCAGCAGCTCCCCGTGGGGGGGACAAAGGATGACCAATCAGCCCCAGCATTTT. It codes for CASSSPWGGQRMTNQPQHF.

The V gene is TRBV5-6, the J gene TRBJ2-2; D ambiguous. Germline CDR1 and CDR2: SGHDT and YYEEEE. Trimming stripped 2 bases from V and 5 bases from J, with 13 bases between. The length of the CDR3 is 15 residues. CDR3: CASSFSNKLTGELFF. The CDR3 DNA follows: TGTGCCAGCAGCTTTTCAAATAAGCTAACCGGGGAGCTGTTTTTT.

The chain employs TRBV30 and TRBJ2-3, with a possible D match to TRBD1 (6 bases). Trimming removed 4 bases from V and 0 bases from J, with 11 bases in between. The CDR3 spans 14 residues. Germline V gene sequence: CDR1 GTSNPN, CDR2 SVGIG (reference sequence). This chain's CDR3 is CAWNREISTDTQYF. CDR3 nucleotides: TGTGCCTGGAACAGGGAAATAAGCACAGATACGCAGTATTTT. Complete variable domain (other parts from reference TRBV30 and TRBJ2-3): SQTIHQWPATLVQPVGSPLSLECTVEGTSNPNLYWYRQAAGRGLQLLFYSVGIGQISSEVPQNLSASRPQDRQFILSSKKLLLSDSGFYLCAWNREISTDTQYFGPGTRLTVL.

The chain recombines TRBV5-6 with TRBJ1-3; TRBD1 is a possible D gene (6 bases). Trimming took 3 bases from V and 2 from J, leaving 15 bases between them. Germline lookup yields CDR1 SGHDT and CDR2 YYEEEE. This CDR3 region has 16 residues. In nucleotides, the CDR3 is TGTGCCAGCAGCTCAGTCAGGGGTTGGACTGGAAACACCATATATTTT. Translating it yields CASSSVRGWTGNTIYF.

This chain joins TRBV13 and TRBJ2-2; perhaps TRBD2 as D (7 bases). The CDR3 is 17 residues long. Germline V CDR1 and CDR2: PRHDT, FYEKMQ (reference sequence). V lost 5 bases, J lost 1 base, and 17 bases lay in between. In DNA, the CDR3 is TGTGCCAGCAGCCGGCCCGGGGGGCAGGAGAACACCGGGGAGCTGTTTTTT. Translating gives CASSRPGGQENTGELFF.

The chain links TRBV7-3 to TRBJ2-3, with D unresolved. The CDR3 spans 14 residues. V lost 2 bases and J 3 bases, leaving 9 bases between the germline ends. The germline CDR1 and CDR2 sequences are SGHTA and FQGTGA. The CDR3, as DNA: TGTGCCAGCAGCTTATGGTCCGGGACAGATACGCAGTATTTT. The encoded protein is CASSLWSGTDTQYF. The full variable domain, with the rest looked up from reference TRBV7-3 and TRBJ2-3, is GAGVSQTPSNKVTEKGKYVELRCDPISGHTALYWYRQSLGQGPEFLIYFQGTGAADDSGLPNDRFFAVRPEGSVSTLKIQRTERGDSAVYLCASSLWSGTDTQYFGPGTRLTVL.

This chain connects TRBV5-4 to TRBJ2-1; 8 nucleotides agree with TRBD2. Per germline, CDR1 SGHNT and CDR2 YYREEE (reference sequence). The CDR3 sequence is 12 residues long. The J segment lost 9 bases and the V segment lost 1 base, leaving 0 bases of the junction unmatched. The CDR3 region has the DNA TGTGCCAGCAGCTTGCTAGCGGGTGAGCAGTTCTTC. Translated, it gives CASSLLAGEQFF.

This clone was picked up one time. The chain couples TRBV2 to TRBJ2-3; 7 nucleotides agree with TRBD1. Looked up from germline, CDR1 is SNHLY and CDR2 is FYNNEI. This CDR3 has 12 residues. After removal of 5 bases from V and 6 bases from J, the junction contained 2 bases not matched to a gene. CDR3 coding DNA: TGTGCCAGCAGTTCACAGGGGGATACGCAGTATTTT. Its protein is CASSSQGDTQYF.

This chain joins TRBV5-4 and TRBJ2-5, with D possibly TRBD1 on 6 matching bases. The V end lost 2 bases, the J end lost 2 bases, and 13 bases lay between the germline ends. This CDR3 region has 15 residues. Per the germline V gene, CDR1 is SGHNT and CDR2 is YYREEE (reference sequence). The CDR3 coding sequence is TGTGCCAGCAGCTTCTGGGGGCTAGGTCAAGAGACCCAGTACTTC. Its protein is CASSFWGLGQETQYF.

The chain couples TRBV5-1 to TRBJ1-3; D remains unclear. Germline assignment: CDR1 SGHRS and CDR2 YFSETQ. V lost 3 bases and J lost 3, with 16 bases in between. The CDR3 length is 16 residues. Written as DNA, the CDR3 is TGCGCCAGCAGCTCGGCGGTTGGAGGCTTTGGAAACACCATATATTTT. Its protein product is CASSSAVGGFGNTIYF.